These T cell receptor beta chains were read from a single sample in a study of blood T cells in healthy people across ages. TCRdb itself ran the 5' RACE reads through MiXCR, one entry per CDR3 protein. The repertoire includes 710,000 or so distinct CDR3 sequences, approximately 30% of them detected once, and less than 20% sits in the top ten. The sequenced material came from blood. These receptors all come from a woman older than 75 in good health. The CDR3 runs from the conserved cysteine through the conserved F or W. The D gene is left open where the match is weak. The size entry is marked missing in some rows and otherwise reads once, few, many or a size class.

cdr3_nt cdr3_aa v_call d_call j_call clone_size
TGTGCCAGCAGCGGGGGGCTCGAGCAGTACTTC CASSGGLEQYF TRBV27 . TRBJ2-7 many
TGTGCCAGCTCTCCCGGGACAGGGGTAAGGACTGAAGCTTTCTTT CASSPGTGVRTEAFF TRBV18 TRBD1 TRBJ1-1 few
TGCGCCAGCAGCCGTAGACTAGAGTCGGAAGAGACCCAGTACTTC CASSRRLESEETQYF TRBV5-1 . TRBJ2-5 .
TGCGCCAGCAGCTTGGCCCACGGGACAGCGAGTACTGAAGCTTTCTTT CASSLAHGTASTEAFF TRBV5-1 TRBD1 TRBJ1-1 .
TGTACCAGCAGCCAAGGGGATTCTAGCACAGATACGCAGTATTTT CTSSQGDSSTDTQYF TRBV3-1 . TRBJ2-3 .
TGTGCCAGCAGTTTATTAGGGCCGGTCTCCTACGAGCAGTACTTC CASSLLGPVSYEQYF TRBV28 . TRBJ2-7 .
TGCAGTGCTAGAGGGGACAGGGGTTCGTATGGCTACACCTTC CSARGDRGSYGYTF TRBV20-1 TRBD1 TRBJ1-2 many
TGTGCCAGCAGCCAAGATTTTCAGCGGGGGGGCGTGGAGACCCAGTACTTC CASSQDFQRGGVETQYF TRBV4-2 TRBD2 TRBJ2-5 many
TGTGCCAGCAGCGTCCAGGGGTCTAGCACAGATACGCAGTATTTT CASSVQGSSTDTQYF TRBV9 . TRBJ2-3 many
TGTGCCACCAGCAGAGAAATCGGGAGAAACACTGAAGCTTTCTTT CATSREIGRNTEAFF TRBV15 . TRBJ1-1 few
TGTGCCAGCAGTTTGACCGGGACAGGGATTTACGAGCAGTACTTC CASSLTGTGIYEQYF TRBV7-2 TRBD1 TRBJ2-7 many
TGCAGTGCCACTAGCGGGGGGGCCTTGGGCAAAAACATTCAGTACTTC CSATSGGALGKNIQYF TRBV20-1 TRBD2 TRBJ2-4 many
TGTGCCAGCAGTAGGCTCCAGGAAAATGAGCAGTTCTTC CASSRLQENEQFF TRBV12-3/TRBV12-4 . TRBJ2-1 many
TGCAGATCTAGCGGTTACAATGAGCAGTTCTTC CRSSGYNEQFF TRBV20-1 TRBD2 TRBJ2-1 .
TGTGCCAGCAAATACAGACGGGGAACTAACTATGGCTACACCTTC CASKYRRGTNYGYTF TRBV12-3/TRBV12-4 . TRBJ1-2 many
TGTGCCAGCAGCTTAGGGACCAACAGGGGCGAGCAGTACTTC CASSLGTNRGEQYF TRBV7-9 TRBD1 TRBJ2-7 many
TGCGCCAGCAGCCAAGACAGTGCAACTAATGAAAAACTGTTTTTT CASSQDSATNEKLFF TRBV4-3 . TRBJ1-4 .
TGCGCCAGCAGCTTGGGCAGGCAGAGCTCCTACGAGCAGTACTTC CASSLGRQSSYEQYF TRBV5-1 . TRBJ2-7 many
TGTGCCAGCAGTGCCCGACAGGGATCAAATTCACCCCTCCACTTT CASSARQGSNSPLHF TRBV6-1 TRBD1 TRBJ1-6 many
TGTGCCAGCAGCTTAGAACCTCTTCAGAGCACTGAAGCTTTCTTT CASSLEPLQSTEAFF TRBV7-9 . TRBJ1-1 .
TGTGCCAGCAGCTTAAGCGGGGTGAGCTCCTACAATGAGCAGTTCTTC CASSLSGVSSYNEQFF TRBV7-2 TRBD2 TRBJ2-1 many
TGTGCCAGCAACCGAGGAGTCCACGAGCAGTACTTC CASNRGVHEQYF TRBV25-1 . TRBJ2-7 once
TGTGCCAACAGTTTAACAGGGGCGGCCTACGAGCAGTACTTC CANSLTGAAYEQYF TRBV28 TRBD1 TRBJ2-7 .
TGCGCCAGCAGCCATGTCACACCGGGACTAGCGGGCTACGAGCAGTACTTC CASSHVTPGLAGYEQYF TRBV4-1 TRBD2 TRBJ2-7 many